This entry lists 8 T cell receptor beta chains sequenced from one sample in a study of OX40 agonist ivuxolimab in advanced cancers. Libraries were prepared by immunoSEQ multiplex PCR; TCRdb keeps only in-frame clonotypes and omits some of them. The table includes about 48,000 clones, about 83% detected once. This sample comprised CD4+ or CD8+ T cells sorted from blood, obtained in a trial of the OX40 agonist ivuxolimab. The receptor set was obtained from an adult with an advanced solid tumor such as melanoma, head and neck, liver or kidney cancer.

This chain links TRBV6-1 with TRBJ1-5; 7 nucleotides line up with TRBD1. Trimming removed 1 base from V and 7 bases from J; junction bases left unmatched: 10. CDR1 is MNHNS, CDR2 SASEGT, per germline. The CDR3 has 16 amino acids. The CDR3 sequence: CASSEVVRGVRQPQHF. In nucleotides, the CDR3 is TGTGCCAGCAGTGAAGTTGTCAGGGGGGTCAGGCAGCCCCAGCATTTT.

The J gene is TRBJ1-2, the V gene TRBV9; a weak D match, TRBD1 (6 bases). CDR1 and CDR2 (germline): SGDLS, YYNGEE. The V end lost 1 base, the J end lost 5 bases, and 12 bases lay between the germline ends. This CDR3 spans 14 amino acids. The CDR3 DNA sequence: TGTGCCAGCAGCGTACTGGGAGGGGGGTATGGCTACACCTTC. As protein: CASSVLGGGYGYTF. The whole variable domain, filled in from reference TRBV9 and TRBJ1-2, reads DSGVTQTPKHLITATGQRVTLRCSPRSGDLSVYWYQQSLDQGLQFLIQYYNGEERAKGNILERFSAQQFPDLHSELNLSSLELGDSALYFCASSVLGGGYGYTFGSGTRLTVV.

This clone is a singleton in its sample. This sequence joins TRBV28 and TRBJ2-2; the D gene could be TRBD1 or TRBD2 (5 bases each). CDR1 and CDR2 from the germline V gene are MDHEN and SYDVKM. The CDR3 length is 16 residues. V lost 6 bases and J lost 1, with 15 bases in between. DNA of the CDR3: TGTGCCAGCAGGATACCGGGACGGAGGAACACCGGGGAGCTGTTTTTT. Its protein product is CASRIPGRRNTGELFF.

The rearrangement joins TRBV6-1 to TRBJ2-7; 7 bases match TRBD2. The CDR3 consists of 13 residues. Germline CDR1 is MNHNS and CDR2 is SASEGT. V lost 8 bases, J lost 6 bases, and 10 bases stayed unmatched. CDR3: CASGRDYPPEQYF. CDR3 DNA: TGTGCCAGCGGCCGGGACTACCCACCCGAGCAGTACTTC.

The chain combines TRBV11-2 with TRBJ1-1, with a weak D call TRBD1 (5 bases). Trimming stripped 5 bases from V and 0 bases from J, with 13 bases between. Germline V gives CDR1 SGHAT, CDR2 FQNNGV. The CDR3 has 15 residues. This CDR3 is CASSPAGRVNTEAFF. In DNA form, the CDR3 reads TGTGCCAGCAGCCCCGCGGGCAGGGTGAACACTGAAGCTTTCTTT.

The chain uses TRBV18 and TRBJ1-1; D is undetermined. Germline loops: CDR1 KGHSH, CDR2 LQKENI. The V and J ends lost 3 bases and 1 base respectively, with 6 bases between them. CDR3 length: 13 amino acids. The CDR3 DNA reads TGTGCCAGCTCACCGGACGGGAACACTGAAGCTTTCTTT. Its translation: CASSPDGNTEAFF.

The J gene is TRBJ2-7, the V gene TRBV5-1, with 9 bases matching TRBD1. Germline V gives CDR1 SGHRS, CDR2 YFSETQ. V lost 3 bases, J lost 3 bases, and 4 bases stayed unmatched. This CDR3 comprises 14 residues. Here the CDR3 reads CASSSTGGSYEQYF. DNA of the CDR3: TGCGCCAGCAGCTCAACAGGGGGCAGCTACGAGCAGTACTTC.

The rearrangement links TRBV11-1 to TRBJ2-1; 7 bases align to TRBD2. Germline V lookup: CDR1 SGHAT, CDR2 FQDESV (reference sequence). V trimming: 2 bases; J trimming: 4 bases; junction bases outside the gene matches: 8. The CDR3 is 16 residues long. CDR3 bases: TGTGCCAGCAGCTTACTCCGGGCTAGCGGTTACAATGAGCAGTTCTTC. Translated, it gives CASSLLRASGYNEQFF.